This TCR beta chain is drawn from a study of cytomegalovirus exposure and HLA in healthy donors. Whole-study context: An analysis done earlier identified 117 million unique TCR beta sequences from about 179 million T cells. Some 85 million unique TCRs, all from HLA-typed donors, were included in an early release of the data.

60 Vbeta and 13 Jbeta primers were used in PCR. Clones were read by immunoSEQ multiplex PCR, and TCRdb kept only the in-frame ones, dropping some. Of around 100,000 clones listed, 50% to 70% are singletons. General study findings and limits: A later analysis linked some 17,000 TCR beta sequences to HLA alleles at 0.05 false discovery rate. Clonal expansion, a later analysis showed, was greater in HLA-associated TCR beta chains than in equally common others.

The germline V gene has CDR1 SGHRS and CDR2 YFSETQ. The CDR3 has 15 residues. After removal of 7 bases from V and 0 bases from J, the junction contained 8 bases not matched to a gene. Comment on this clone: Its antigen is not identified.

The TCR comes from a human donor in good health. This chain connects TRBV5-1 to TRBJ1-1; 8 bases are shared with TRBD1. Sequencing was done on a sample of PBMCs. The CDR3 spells CASQDRESMNTEAFF. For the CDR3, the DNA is TGCGCCAGCCAGGACAGGGAGAGTATGAACACTGAAGCTTTCTTT.